The clone carrying this TCR beta chain came up a few times. The sample comes from a study of blood T cell repertoires in COVID-19. In the study's own analysis: Counts of nucleated cells, estimated from reference gene primer amplification, were obtained. Sequencing was performed with immunoSEQ multiplex PCR; in TCRdb, only in-frame clones are kept and a portion is missing. V and J calls plus clone size are reproduced from that table; the DNA served to infer D and trimming. The sample lists 200,000 to 300,000 clones; approximately 87% were seen once. Sequenced material: peripheral blood. The TCR sequence derives from a human donor in a cohort sampled during active COVID-19.

CDR3 coding DNA: TGCGCCAGTAAACGAGCAGGGGACAGCTGGAACACTGAAGCTTTCTTT. Translated, it gives CASKRAGDSWNTEAFF. The V and J genes are TRBV10-2 and TRBJ1-1, with 7 bases identical to TRBD1. The CDR3 totals 16 residues. The V segment lost 9 bases and the J segment 1 base; nucleotides outside the gene matches: 14. CDR1 WSHSY and CDR2 SAAADI come from the germline V gene.